This is a list of T cell receptor beta chains from one sample in a study of T cell changes during pregnancy in multiple sclerosis. Generated by immunoSEQ multiplex PCR, the TCRdb table keeps only in-frame clones and is missing some. Here the sample spans 90,000 or so clones, 85% to 95% being singletons. This material consisted of peripheral blood, taken after pregnancy. Receptors originate from a female donor in good health, enrolled as a control in a pregnancy study. CDR3s include the opening cysteine and the closing phenylalanine or tryptophan. The D gene is left open where the match is weak. Not every row has a clone size; where given, it reads once, few, many or a size class.

d_call: TRBD2
clone_size: -
v_call: TRBV30
j_call: TRBJ2-1
cdr3_aa: CAWSGPGLALYEQFF
cdr3_nt: TGTGCCTGGAGTGGTCCGGGACTAGCTCTCTATGAGCAGTTCTTC

d_call: TRBD1
clone_size: few
v_call: TRBV30
j_call: TRBJ1-1
cdr3_aa: CAWSGQGEGTEAFF
cdr3_nt: TGTGCCTGGAGTGGACAGGGGGAGGGCACTGAAGCTTTCTTT

d_call: -
clone_size: -
v_call: TRBV9
j_call: TRBJ1-4
cdr3_aa: CASSPAGGPWEKLFF
cdr3_nt: TGTGCCAGCAGCCCCGCGGGGGGGCCTTGGGAAAAACTGTTTTTT

d_call: TRBD1
clone_size: -
v_call: TRBV6-5
j_call: TRBJ2-1
cdr3_aa: CASSLTGGRYNEQFF
cdr3_nt: TGTGCCAGCAGCCTTACAGGGGGCCGGTACAATGAGCAGTTCTTC

d_call: TRBD1
clone_size: -
v_call: TRBV28
j_call: TRBJ2-5
cdr3_aa: CASSYDREETQYF
cdr3_nt: TGTGCCAGCAGTTATGACAGGGAAGAGACCCAGTACTTC

d_call: -
clone_size: -
v_call: TRBV5-4
j_call: TRBJ1-5
cdr3_aa: CASSLWGLGQPQHF
cdr3_nt: TGTGCCAGCAGCTTGTGGGGGCTGGGACAGCCCCAGCATTTT

d_call: -
clone_size: -
v_call: TRBV18
j_call: TRBJ2-1
cdr3_aa: CASSPDAGIYNEQFF
cdr3_nt: TGTGCCAGCTCCCCAGACGCGGGAATTTACAATGAGCAGTTCTTC

d_call: TRBD1
clone_size: -
v_call: TRBV2
j_call: TRBJ2-5
cdr3_aa: CASSPGTGAQETQYF
cdr3_nt: TGTGCCAGCAGTCCCGGGACAGGGGCTCAAGAGACCCAGTACTTC

d_call: TRBD1
clone_size: few
v_call: TRBV2
j_call: TRBJ1-3
cdr3_aa: CAITGTGGNTIYF
cdr3_nt: TGTGCCATCACCGGGACAGGGGGAAACACCATATATTTT

d_call: -
clone_size: -
v_call: TRBV2
j_call: TRBJ2-7
cdr3_aa: CASTPSWSSYKQYF
cdr3_nt: TGTGCCAGCACCCCCTCTTGGAGCTCCTACAAGCAGTACTTC

d_call: -
clone_size: -
v_call: TRBV7-9
j_call: TRBJ1-4
cdr3_aa: CATAGPLSEKLFF
cdr3_nt: TGTGCCACCGCGGGGCCATTGAGTGAAAAACTGTTTTTT

d_call: -
clone_size: once
v_call: TRBV25-1
j_call: TRBJ1-2
cdr3_aa: CASSEWRNYGYTF
cdr3_nt: TGTGCCAGCAGTGAATGGCGGAACTATGGCTACACCTTC

d_call: -
clone_size: -
v_call: TRBV5-5
j_call: TRBJ1-2
cdr3_aa: CASSLRGINGYTF
cdr3_nt: TGTGCCAGCAGCTTGCGAGGGATTAATGGCTACACCTTC

d_call: TRBD2
clone_size: -
v_call: TRBV5-6
j_call: TRBJ2-2
cdr3_aa: CASSLAPTSAGELFF
cdr3_nt: TGTGCCAGCAGCTTGGCCCCGACTAGCGCCGGGGAGCTGTTTTTT

d_call: TRBD1
clone_size: -
v_call: TRBV4-1
j_call: TRBJ2-7
cdr3_aa: CASSQGQGWDEQYF
cdr3_nt: TGCGCCAGCAGCCAGGGACAGGGGTGGGACGAGCAGTACTTC

d_call: TRBD2
clone_size: -
v_call: TRBV7-2
j_call: TRBJ2-2
cdr3_aa: CASSLLAGVNTGELFF
cdr3_nt: TGTGCCAGCAGCCTTCTAGCGGGAGTGAACACCGGGGAGCTGTTTTTT

d_call: -
clone_size: -
v_call: TRBV9
j_call: TRBJ2-3
cdr3_aa: CASSVALTLGTDTQYF
cdr3_nt: TGTGCCAGCAGCGTAGCGCTGACCCTAGGAACAGATACGCAGTATTTT

d_call: TRBD1
clone_size: -
v_call: TRBV10-3
j_call: TRBJ2-3
cdr3_aa: CAIRQGQGKRSEDTQYF
cdr3_nt: TGTGCCATCAGACAAGGACAGGGGAAGAGGTCAGAAGATACGCAGTATTTT

d_call: -
clone_size: -
v_call: TRBV4-1
j_call: TRBJ2-3
cdr3_aa: CASSQTMSLADTQYF
cdr3_nt: TGCGCCAGCAGCCAGACAATGAGCCTAGCGGATACGCAGTATTTT

d_call: -
clone_size: once
v_call: TRBV5-6
j_call: TRBJ2-5
cdr3_aa: CASSLSLQGRQQTQYF
cdr3_nt: TGTGCCAGCAGCTTGAGCCTACAGGGACGTCAGCAGACCCAGTACTTC

d_call: -
clone_size: -
v_call: TRBV5-4
j_call: TRBJ2-7
cdr3_aa: CASSSVGEQYF
cdr3_nt: TGTGCCAGCAGCTCGGTCGGGGAGCAGTACTTC

d_call: TRBD2
clone_size: -
v_call: TRBV27
j_call: TRBJ2-1
cdr3_aa: CASGMEGLGLLYNEQFF
cdr3_nt: TGTGCCAGCGGTATGGAGGGACTAGGACTACTTTACAATGAGCAGTTCTTC

d_call: -
clone_size: -
v_call: TRBV5-4
j_call: TRBJ1-3
cdr3_aa: CASSLSGPGNTIYF
cdr3_nt: TGTGCCAGCAGCTTGTCAGGGCCTGGAAACACCATATATTTT

d_call: TRBD2
clone_size: -
v_call: TRBV9
j_call: TRBJ2-5
cdr3_aa: CASSVSSGRASETQYF
cdr3_nt: TGTGCCAGCAGCGTCTCTAGCGGGAGGGCCTCGGAGACCCAGTACTTC

d_call: -
clone_size: -
v_call: TRBV5-3
j_call: TRBJ1-4
cdr3_aa: CARSLVEGRGEKLFF
cdr3_nt: TGTGCCAGAAGCTTGGTGGAAGGGAGGGGTGAAAAACTGTTTTTT

d_call: TRBD2
clone_size: -
v_call: TRBV4-2
j_call: TRBJ2-7
cdr3_aa: CASRQREGPYEQYF
cdr3_nt: TGTGCCAGCAGACAGCGGGAGGGGCCCTACGAGCAGTACTTC

d_call: -
clone_size: -
v_call: TRBV13
j_call: TRBJ2-7
cdr3_aa: CASTPWGDEQYF
cdr3_nt: TGTGCCAGCACTCCATGGGGAGACGAGCAGTACTTC

d_call: TRBD1
clone_size: once
v_call: TRBV27
j_call: TRBJ2-5
cdr3_aa: CASSSRDSQETQYF
cdr3_nt: TGTGCCAGCAGTTCCCGGGACAGCCAAGAGACCCAGTACTTC

d_call: TRBD1
clone_size: -
v_call: TRBV11-3
j_call: TRBJ2-3
cdr3_aa: CASTLPGQGADTQYF
cdr3_nt: TGTGCCAGCACCCTACCGGGACAGGGTGCAGATACGCAGTATTTT

d_call: TRBD2
clone_size: -
v_call: TRBV27
j_call: TRBJ2-3
cdr3_aa: CASSFLLLAGASTDTQYF
cdr3_nt: TGTGCCAGCAGTTTCCTTCTACTAGCGGGGGCTAGCACAGATACGCAGTATTTT

d_call: -
clone_size: -
v_call: TRBV11-2
j_call: TRBJ1-2
cdr3_aa: CASSLVLKGPHGYTF
cdr3_nt: TGTGCCAGCAGCTTAGTTCTGAAGGGGCCTCATGGCTACACCTTC

d_call: -
clone_size: -
v_call: TRBV29-1
j_call: TRBJ1-4
cdr3_aa: CSVPASADEKLFF
cdr3_nt: TGCAGCGTTCCCGCTTCCGCGGATGAAAAACTGTTTTTT

d_call: TRBD1
clone_size: -
v_call: TRBV28
j_call: TRBJ2-7
cdr3_aa: CASSSTGGAYEQYF
cdr3_nt: TGTGCCAGCAGTTCCACAGGGGGTGCGTACGAGCAGTACTTC

d_call: TRBD1
clone_size: -
v_call: TRBV2
j_call: TRBJ2-2
cdr3_aa: CASIRQGSTGELFF
cdr3_nt: TGTGCCAGCATAAGACAGGGGAGCACCGGGGAGCTGTTTTTT

d_call: TRBD1
clone_size: -
v_call: TRBV29-1
j_call: TRBJ2-5
cdr3_aa: CSVEKQGSQETQYF
cdr3_nt: TGCAGCGTTGAAAAACAGGGGAGTCAAGAGACCCAGTACTTC

d_call: TRBD1
clone_size: -
v_call: TRBV5-4
j_call: TRBJ2-1
cdr3_aa: CASRNQGQGGNEQFF
cdr3_nt: TGTGCCAGCAGAAATCAAGGACAGGGAGGCAATGAGCAGTTCTTC

d_call: -
clone_size: -
v_call: TRBV7-2
j_call: TRBJ1-1
cdr3_aa: CASTTGLIGTEAFF
cdr3_nt: TGTGCCAGCACCACGGGGTTAATCGGGACTGAAGCTTTCTTT

d_call: -
clone_size: -
v_call: TRBV27
j_call: TRBJ2-7
cdr3_aa: CASSLGPGTPSYEQYF
cdr3_nt: TGTGCCAGCAGTTTAGGTCCGGGGACTCCTTCCTACGAGCAGTACTTC

d_call: TRBD1
clone_size: -
v_call: TRBV6-1
j_call: TRBJ1-1
cdr3_aa: CASSEEGGQTEAFF
cdr3_nt: TGTGCCAGCAGTGAGGAAGGGGGCCAGACTGAAGCTTTCTTT

d_call: -
clone_size: -
v_call: TRBV6-1
j_call: TRBJ1-5
cdr3_aa: CASSEGRLSNQPQHF
cdr3_nt: TGTGCCAGCAGTGAAGGGCGGCTTAGCAATCAGCCCCAGCATTTT

d_call: TRBD2
clone_size: -
v_call: TRBV7-2
j_call: TRBJ2-2
cdr3_aa: CASSLGGSGSPGELFF
cdr3_nt: TGTGCCAGCAGCTTAGGCGGTAGCGGGAGCCCCGGGGAGCTGTTTTTT

d_call: TRBD1
clone_size: -
v_call: TRBV2
j_call: TRBJ2-2
cdr3_aa: CATYRGTGELFF
cdr3_nt: TGTGCCACCTACAGGGGAACCGGGGAGCTGTTTTTT

d_call: -
clone_size: -
v_call: TRBV6-6
j_call: TRBJ2-1
cdr3_aa: CASSFRTVELYNEQFF
cdr3_nt: TGTGCCAGCAGTTTCCGGACAGTGGAACTCTACAATGAGCAGTTCTTC

d_call: TRBD1
clone_size: once
v_call: TRBV10-3
j_call: TRBJ2-7
cdr3_aa: CAISDEGTGVSYEQYF
cdr3_nt: TGTGCCATCAGTGACGAAGGGACAGGGGTGTCCTACGAGCAGTACTTC

d_call: -
clone_size: -
v_call: TRBV4-1
j_call: TRBJ1-4
cdr3_aa: CASSRTETATNEKLFF
cdr3_nt: TGCGCCAGCAGCCGTACCGAAACTGCAACTAATGAAAAACTGTTTTTT

d_call: -
clone_size: -
v_call: TRBV29-1
j_call: TRBJ2-1
cdr3_aa: CSVHPGGLYNEQFF
cdr3_nt: TGCAGCGTCCATCCCGGGGGTCTCTACAATGAGCAGTTCTTC

d_call: -
clone_size: once
v_call: TRBV19
j_call: TRBJ1-1
cdr3_aa: CASSIFTGKGNTEAFF
cdr3_nt: TGTGCCAGTAGTATTTTCACGGGTAAAGGGAACACTGAAGCTTTCTTT

d_call: -
clone_size: -
v_call: TRBV27
j_call: TRBJ1-5
cdr3_aa: CASSLNGLNQPQHF
cdr3_nt: TGTGCCAGCAGTTTAAACGGTCTCAATCAGCCCCAGCATTTT

d_call: -
clone_size: -
v_call: TRBV28
j_call: TRBJ1-4
cdr3_aa: CASSFGPTNEKLFF
cdr3_nt: TGTGCCAGCAGTTTCGGTCCGACTAATGAAAAACTGTTTTTT

d_call: -
clone_size: -
v_call: TRBV10-3
j_call: TRBJ1-1
cdr3_aa: CASRMADTEAFF
cdr3_nt: TGTGCCAGCCGGATGGCGGACACTGAAGCTTTCTTT

d_call: TRBD2
clone_size: -
v_call: TRBV19
j_call: TRBJ2-3
cdr3_aa: CASSSGTSTDTQYF
cdr3_nt: TGTGCCTCCAGTAGCGGGACTAGCACAGATACGCAGTATTTT

d_call: TRBD2
clone_size: -
v_call: TRBV10-2
j_call: TRBJ2-1
cdr3_aa: CASSVTSGNEQFF
cdr3_nt: TGCGCCAGCAGTGTCACTAGCGGCAATGAGCAGTTCTTC